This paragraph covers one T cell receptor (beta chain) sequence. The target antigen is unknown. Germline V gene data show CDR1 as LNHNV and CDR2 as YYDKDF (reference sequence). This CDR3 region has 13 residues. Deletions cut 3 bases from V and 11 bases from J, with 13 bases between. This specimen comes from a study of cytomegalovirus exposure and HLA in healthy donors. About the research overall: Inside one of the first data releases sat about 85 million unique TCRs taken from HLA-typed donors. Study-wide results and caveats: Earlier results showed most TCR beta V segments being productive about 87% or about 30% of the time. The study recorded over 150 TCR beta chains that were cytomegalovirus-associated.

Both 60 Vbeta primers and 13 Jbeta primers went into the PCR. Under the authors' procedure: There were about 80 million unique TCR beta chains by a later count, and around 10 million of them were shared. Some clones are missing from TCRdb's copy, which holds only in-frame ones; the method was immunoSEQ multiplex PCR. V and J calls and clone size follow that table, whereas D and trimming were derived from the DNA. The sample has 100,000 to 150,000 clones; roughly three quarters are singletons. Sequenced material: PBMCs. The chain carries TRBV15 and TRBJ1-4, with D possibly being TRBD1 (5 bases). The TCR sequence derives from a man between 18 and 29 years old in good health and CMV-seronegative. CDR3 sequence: CATSSANQGKLFF. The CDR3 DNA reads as TGTGCCACCAGCAGCGCAAATCAGGGTAAACTGTTTTTT.